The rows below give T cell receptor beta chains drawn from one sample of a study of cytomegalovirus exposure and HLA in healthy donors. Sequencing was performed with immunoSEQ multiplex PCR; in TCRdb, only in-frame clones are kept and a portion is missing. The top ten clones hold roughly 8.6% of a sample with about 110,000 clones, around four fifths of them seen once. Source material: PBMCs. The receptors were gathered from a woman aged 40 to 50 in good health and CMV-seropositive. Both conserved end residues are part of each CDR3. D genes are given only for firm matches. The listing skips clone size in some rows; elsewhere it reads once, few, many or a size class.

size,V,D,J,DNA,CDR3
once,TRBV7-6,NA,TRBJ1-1,TGTGCCAGCAGCAGCTGGAGCACTGAAGCTTTCTTT,CASSSWSTEAFF
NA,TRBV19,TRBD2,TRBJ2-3,TGTGCCAGTAGTTGGGAGCGGGACTCCAGAGATACGCAGTATTTT,CASSWERDSRDTQYF
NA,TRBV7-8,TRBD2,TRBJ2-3,TGTGCCAGCAGCTTAGCGTCGCTAGCGGGGGGCCGAGATACGCAGTATTTT,CASSLASLAGGRDTQYF
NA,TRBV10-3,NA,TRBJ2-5,TGTGCCATCGCAGGAGGCCCTCAAGAGACCCAGTACTTC,CAIAGGPQETQYF
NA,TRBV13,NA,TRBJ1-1,TGTGCCAGCAGACGACAGTTTAACACTGAAGCTTTCTTT,CASRRQFNTEAFF
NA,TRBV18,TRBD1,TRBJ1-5,TGTGCCAGCTCACCCAGGACAGGGGCCCCGGGGGCCCAGCATTTT,CASSPRTGAPGAQHF
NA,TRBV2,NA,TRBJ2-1,TGTGCCAGCAGCCAGGGGCCCCACAATGAGCAGTTCTTC,CASSQGPHNEQFF
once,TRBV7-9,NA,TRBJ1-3,TGTGCCAGCAACCGAGGAGGAAACACCATATATTTT,CASNRGGNTIYF
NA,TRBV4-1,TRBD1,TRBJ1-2,TGCGCCAGCAGCCAGACAGGGGCTCGCCTCTATGGCTACACCTTC,CASSQTGARLYGYTF
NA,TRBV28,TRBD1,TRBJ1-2,TGTGCCAGCGCAACCGGGACAGGGGATTTAGGCTACACCTTC,CASATGTGDLGYTF
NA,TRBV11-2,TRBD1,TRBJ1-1,TGTGCCAGCAGCTTCCAGGGGGTTGGGGCTTTCTTT,CASSFQGVGAFF
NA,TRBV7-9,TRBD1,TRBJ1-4,TGTGCCAGCAGCCACAATCGGACAGGGGGTCCTAATGAAAAACTGTTTTTT,CASSHNRTGGPNEKLFF
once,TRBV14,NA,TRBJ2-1,TGTGCCAGCAGCTTGCGGCAGATCAATGAGCAGTTCTTC,CASSLRQINEQFF
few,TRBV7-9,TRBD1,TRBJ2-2,TGTGCCAGCAGTACCGGGACAGGTACCGGGGAGCTGTTTTTT,CASSTGTGTGELFF
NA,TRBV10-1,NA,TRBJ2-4,TGCGCCAGCAACCAGGGTCGGGTCATTCAGTACTTC,CASNQGRVIQYF
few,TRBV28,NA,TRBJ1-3,TGTGCCAGCAACCCTTGGGCAACTGGAAACACCATATATTTT,CASNPWATGNTIYF
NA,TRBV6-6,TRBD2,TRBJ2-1,TGTGCCAGCAGTTCCTCGAGCGGGGGGGCTGTCGGTGAGCAGTTCTTC,CASSSSSGGAVGEQFF
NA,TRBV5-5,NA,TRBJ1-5,TGTGCCAGCAGTTTTTTGGCCAGGGGATGGCCCCAGCATTTT,CASSFLARGWPQHF
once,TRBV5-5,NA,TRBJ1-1,TGTGCCAGCACGGCCGGGATTCTGAACACTGAAGCTTTCTTT,CASTAGILNTEAFF
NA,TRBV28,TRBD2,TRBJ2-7,TGTGCCAGCAGTCCGGGGACTACCGAGGGGTACGAGCAGTACTTC,CASSPGTTEGYEQYF
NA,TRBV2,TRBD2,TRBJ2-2,TGTGCCAGCAGCAGACTAGCGAAAGACACCGGGGAGCTGTTTTTT,CASSRLAKDTGELFF
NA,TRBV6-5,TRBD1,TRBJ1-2,TGTGCCAGCAGTTCCTGGACAGGGGGCGGCTATGGCTACACCTTC,CASSSWTGGGYGYTF
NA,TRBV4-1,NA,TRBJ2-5,TGCGCCAGCAGCCAGCGACAGCAAGAGACCCAGTACTTC,CASSQRQQETQYF
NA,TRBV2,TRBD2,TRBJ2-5,TGTGCCAGCAGACCTACTAGCGGGGGGTTCCAAGAGACCCAGTACTTC,CASRPTSGGFQETQYF
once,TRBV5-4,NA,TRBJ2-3,TGTGCCAGCAGCCACTGGACTATCTTCACAGATACGCAGTATTTT,CASSHWTIFTDTQYF
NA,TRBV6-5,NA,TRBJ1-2,TGTGCCAGCAGCGATAACTGGGCTGGCTACACCTTC,CASSDNWAGYTF
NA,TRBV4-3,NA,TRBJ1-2,TGCGCCAGCAGCCAAATACAGGGAGCTAACTATGGCTACACCTTC,CASSQIQGANYGYTF
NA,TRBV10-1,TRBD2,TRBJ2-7,TGCGCCAGCAGACCCGGACTAGCCCCCCCCCGGGAGCAGTACTTC,CASRPGLAPPREQYF
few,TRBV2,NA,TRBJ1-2,TGTGCCAGCAGCGCTTTGACAGCCGGCGGCTACACCTTC,CASSALTAGGYTF
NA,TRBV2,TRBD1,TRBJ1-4,TGTGCCAGCAGGGGGACAGGGTCAAAACTGTTTTTT,CASRGTGSKLFF
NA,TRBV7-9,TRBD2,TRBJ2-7,TGTGCCAGCAGCTTATTTCATGTCAGGACTAGCTCCTACGAGCAGTACTTC,CASSLFHVRTSSYEQYF
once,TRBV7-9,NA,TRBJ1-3,TGTGCCAGCAGCCAAACAGGGCCTGGAAACACCATATATTTT,CASSQTGPGNTIYF
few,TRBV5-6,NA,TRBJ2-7,TGTGCCAGCCGGGTCTCCGGCTCCTACGAGCAGTACTTC,CASRVSGSYEQYF
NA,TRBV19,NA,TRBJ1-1,TGTGCCAGTAGTGACCCCGGGAAAAACACTGAAGCTTTCTTT,CASSDPGKNTEAFF
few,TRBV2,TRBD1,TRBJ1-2,TGTGCCAGCAGACCCTCCCCCGACAGGGCCTATGGCTACACCTTC,CASRPSPDRAYGYTF
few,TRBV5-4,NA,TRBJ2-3,TGTGCCAGCAGAACAGGGACAGATACGCAGTATTTT,CASRTGTDTQYF
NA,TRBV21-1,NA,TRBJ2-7,TGTGCCAGCAGGGGTTTGGGACAGACTAAACTGAACGAGCAGTACTTC,CASRGLGQTKLNEQYF
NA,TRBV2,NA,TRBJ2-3,TGTGCCAGCACCGAGACTCCGGGACTCAGCACAGATACGCAGTATTTT,CASTETPGLSTDTQYF
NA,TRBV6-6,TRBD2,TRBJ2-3,TGTGCCAGCAGTTATAGCGGGGAAGGAGATACGCAGTATTTT,CASSYSGEGDTQYF
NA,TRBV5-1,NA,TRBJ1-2,TGCGCCAGCAGCTTGGCCCCCTCCGGGACAAACTATGGCTACACCTTC,CASSLAPSGTNYGYTF
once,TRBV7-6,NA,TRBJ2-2,TGTGCCAGCAGCTTAGAGGCAGGGGATACCGGGGAGCTGTTTTTT,CASSLEAGDTGELFF
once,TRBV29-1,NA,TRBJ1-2,TGCGTAACAGGAGCTAACTATGGCTACACCTTC,CVTGANYGYTF
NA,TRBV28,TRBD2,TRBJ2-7,TGTGCCAGCAGTTCGAGGGAGGGTTTGAACGAGCAGTACTTC,CASSSREGLNEQYF
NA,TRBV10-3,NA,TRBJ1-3,TGTGCCATCAGTGAGGAGGGAGCTGGAAACACCATATATTTT,CAISEEGAGNTIYF